Reported below is one TCR beta chain. CDR1 and CDR2 from the germline V gene are DFQATT and SNEGSKA (reference sequence). This CDR3 is 14 amino acids long. V lost 3 bases to trimming and J lost 3 bases; unmatched junction nucleotides: 7. TCRdb independently ran MiXCR on the RT-PCR reads; one entry per CDR3 protein. The sample lists approximately 720,000 distinct CDR3 sequences, more than 13% occurring once. This clonotype originated in a female donor in good health, serving as a healthy control. Sequencing used memory CD4+ T cells from blood. This rearrangement joins TRBV20-1 to TRBJ1-2; 7 bases are a match to TRBD1. Here the CDR3 DNA reads TGCAGTGCTAGGCCGAGGGGGCTCGACTATGGCTACACCTTC. It is translated as CSARPRGLDYGYTF.